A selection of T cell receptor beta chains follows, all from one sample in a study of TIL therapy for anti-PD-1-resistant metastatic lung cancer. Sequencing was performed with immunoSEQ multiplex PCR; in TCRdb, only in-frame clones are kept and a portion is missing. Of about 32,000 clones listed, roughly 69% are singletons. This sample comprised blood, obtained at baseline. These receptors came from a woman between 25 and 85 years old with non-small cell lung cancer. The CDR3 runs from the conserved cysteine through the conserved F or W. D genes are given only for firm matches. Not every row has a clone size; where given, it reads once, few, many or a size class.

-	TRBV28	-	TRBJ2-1	TGTGCCAGCAGTTTAGGTTATGGGCAGTTCTTC	CASSLGYGQFF
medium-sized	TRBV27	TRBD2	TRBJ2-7	TGTGCCAGCAGTAAGCCGGGACTAGCGTTCGAGCAGTACTTC	CASSKPGLAFEQYF
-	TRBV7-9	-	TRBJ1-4	TGTGCCAGCAGCCGCGACACTGAAAAACTGTTTTTT	CASSRDTEKLFF
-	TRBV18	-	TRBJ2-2	TGTGCCAGCTCACCCAGGCGGGACACGAACACCGGGGAGCTGTTTTTT	CASSPRRDTNTGELFF
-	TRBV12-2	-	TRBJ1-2	TGTGCAAGTCGCCTAACTCCCTATGGCTACACCTTC	CASRLTPYGYTF
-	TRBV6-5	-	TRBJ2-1	TGTGCCAGCAGTTACTCGAGGGATGAGCAGTTCTTC	CASSYSRDEQFF
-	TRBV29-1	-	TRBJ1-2	TGCAGCGTTGAAGGGGCCACGGGAGGCTATGGCTACACCTTC	CSVEGATGGYGYTF
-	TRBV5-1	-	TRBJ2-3	TGCGCCAGCAGCTTGGACCTCCAGGGGGGGGGAGATACGCAGTATTTT	CASSLDLQGGGDTQYF
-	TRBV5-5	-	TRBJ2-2	TGTGCCAGCAGCCCGCAGAGACGGGCAAACACCGGGGAGCTGTTTTTT	CASSPQRRANTGELFF
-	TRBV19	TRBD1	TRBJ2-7	TGTGCCAGTAGTACGTGGGACAGGGGGCAATACGAGCAGTACTTC	CASSTWDRGQYEQYF
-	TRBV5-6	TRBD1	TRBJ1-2	TGTGCCAGCAGCTCTGACAGGGGGCTTGGCTACACCTTC	CASSSDRGLGYTF
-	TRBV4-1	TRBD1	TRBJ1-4	TGCGCCAGCAGCCGCCAGGGACAGGGGAGGGAAAAACTGTTTTTT	CASSRQGQGREKLFF
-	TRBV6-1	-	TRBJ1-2	TGTGCCAGCAGTGAAACAGCTTATGGCTACACCTTC	CASSETAYGYTF
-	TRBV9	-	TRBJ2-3	TGTGCCAGCAGCATCGGAGGGTCAGATACGCAGTATTTT	CASSIGGSDTQYF
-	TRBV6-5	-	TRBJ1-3	TGTGCCAGCAGTTCCATACGACAGGTTGGAAACACCATATATTTT	CASSSIRQVGNTIYF
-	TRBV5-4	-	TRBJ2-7	TGTGCCAGCAGGTCTGATTCGGGCCTCCCCACCACTTTC	CASRSDSGLPTTF
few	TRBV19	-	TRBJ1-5	TGTGCCAGTAGACATTGGGCTGGGGATCAGCCCCAGCATTTT	CASRHWAGDQPQHF
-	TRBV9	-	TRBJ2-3	TGTGCCAGCAGCGTATCGACTAGGCACACAGATACGCAGTATTTT	CASSVSTRHTDTQYF
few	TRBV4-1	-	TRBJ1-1	TGCGCCAGAGGACTGATGAACACTGAAGCTTTCTTT	CARGLMNTEAFF
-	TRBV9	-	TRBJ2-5	TGTGCCAGCAGCGCCGGGGGACAGCAAGAGACCCAGTACTTC	CASSAGGQQETQYF
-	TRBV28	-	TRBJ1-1	TGTGCCAGCAGCCCAACTCAGGGTTCAGGGAACACTGAAGCTTTCTTT	CASSPTQGSGNTEAFF
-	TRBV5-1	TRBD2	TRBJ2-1	TGCGCCAGCAGCTTGCCAGCGGGAGAGGGAGAGCAGTTCTTC	CASSLPAGEGEQFF
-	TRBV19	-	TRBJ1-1	TGTGCCAGTAAGGGGTCGGACGTGCAGGGTTTTGGAAAAGCTTTCTTT	CASKGSDVQGFGKAFF
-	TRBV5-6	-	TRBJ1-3	TGTGCCAGCAGCAACGACCTCTCTGGAAACACCATATATTTT	CASSNDLSGNTIYF
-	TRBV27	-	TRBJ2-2	TGTGCCAGCAGTTTATGGGGTCCGAACACCGGGGAGCTGTTTTTT	CASSLWGPNTGELFF
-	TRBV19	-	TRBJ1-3	TGTGCCAGCCGTCTTGGTCCCGTCCTTAGTTCTGGAAACACCATATATTTT	CASRLGPVLSSGNTIYF
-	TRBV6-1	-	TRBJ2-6	TGTGCCAGCAGTGATCTCCACTCTGGGGCCAACGTCCTGACTTTC	CASSDLHSGANVLTF
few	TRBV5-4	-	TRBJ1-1	TGTGCCAGCAGCTTGGGACGGTTGAACACTGAAGCTTTCTTT	CASSLGRLNTEAFF
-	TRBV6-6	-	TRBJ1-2	TGTGCCAGCAGGCCTCGGGGCAATGGCTACACCTTC	CASRPRGNGYTF
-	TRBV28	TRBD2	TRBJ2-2	TGTGCCAGCATATTACCCGGGACTAGCAAGTTCGTGGGCACCGGGGAGCTGTTTTTT	CASILPGTSKFVGTGELFF
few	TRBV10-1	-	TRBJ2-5	TGCGCCGGATGGTTTGAGGCCCAGTACTTC	CAGWFEAQYF
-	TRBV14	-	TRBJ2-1	TGTGCCAGCAGCCAAGATCTAGTTTCGGTTGAGCAGTTCTTC	CASSQDLVSVEQFF
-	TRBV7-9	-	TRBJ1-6	TGTGCCAGCAGCTTAATCACAGGGAATTCACCCCTCCACTTT	CASSLITGNSPLHF
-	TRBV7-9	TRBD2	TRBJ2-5	TGTGCCAGCAGCTTAGACGGGAGGGAGGAGACCCAGTACTTC	CASSLDGREETQYF
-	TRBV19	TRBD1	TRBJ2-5	TGTGCCAGTAGTGGGGTTGGACAGGGTGATAGCGAGACCCAGTACTTC	CASSGVGQGDSETQYF
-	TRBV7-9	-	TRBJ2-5	TGTGCCAGCAGCGTAAGGGGTGCAGAGACCCAGTACTTC	CASSVRGAETQYF
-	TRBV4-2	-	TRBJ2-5	TGTGCCAGCAGCCAAGACCGGGGCCTGGGCGAGACCCAGTACTTC	CASSQDRGLGETQYF
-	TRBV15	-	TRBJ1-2	TGTGCCACCAGCAGCTCCATCAAAAACACTAACTATGGCTACACCTTC	CATSSSIKNTNYGYTF
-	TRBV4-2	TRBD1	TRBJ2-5	TGTGCCAGCAGCCCGGAGGAACAGGGGAGCGAGACCCAGTACTTC	CASSPEEQGSETQYF
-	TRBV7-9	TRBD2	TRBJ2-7	TGTGCCAGCAGCCCCGGGGTTTTAGCGGGATCCTACGAGCAGTACTTC	CASSPGVLAGSYEQYF
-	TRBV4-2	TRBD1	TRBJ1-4	TGTGCCAGCAGCCAAGGAGAGGAATGGACAGGGGAAAAACTGTTTTTT	CASSQGEEWTGEKLFF
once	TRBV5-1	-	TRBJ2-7	TGCGCCAGCAGCTTGCGGCCAGCAGGGGAGGTCTCCGAGCAGTACTTC	CASSLRPAGEVSEQYF
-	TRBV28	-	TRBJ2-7	TGTGCCAGCGGGACATCCGAATCCTACGAGCAGTACTTC	CASGTSESYEQYF